The T cell receptor beta chain described here comes from a study of shared clonotypes between healthy human individuals. The assay was immunoSEQ multiplex PCR, and TCRdb's table has in-frame clones only and misses some. The sample gives a few million clones, 90% to 95% of which show up once; about 0.41% is in the top ten. V was shortened by 3 bases and J by 2 bases, with 12 bases between the two germline ends. CDR3 length equals 15 residues. Germline V CDR1 and CDR2: MNHEY, SVGAGI. Sequenced input: naive CD4+ T cells from PBMCs. The subset was: CD45RA+ positively selected. This TCR was sampled from a man aged 18 to 30 in good health. Some clones in this sample may be carry-over from other donors' samples. The gene calls are TRBV6-5 and TRBJ2-3, with a possible D match to TRBD2 (5 bases). The CDR3 is CASSYRGAPTDTQYF. The CDR3 coding sequence is TGTGCCAGCAGTTATCGGGGAGCTCCCACAGATACGCAGTATTTT.